The 20 T cell receptor beta chains below were found in one sample sequenced in a study of T cell repertoires in MIS-A myocarditis. The method was immunoSEQ multiplex PCR; TCRdb's version includes in-frame clones alone and lacks a portion of them. The table has fewer than 11,000 clones, around 89% seen once. The specimen sequenced was thoracic lymph node tissue obtained at autopsy. These receptors originate from a man younger than 30 with fulminant myocarditis from multisystem inflammatory syndrome in adults (MIS-A) after COVID-19.

Notes on this clone: An end of the junction does not agree with germline; a read error may underlie this. The chain carries TRBV7-9 and TRBJ2-7, with TRBD2 as a possible D gene (6 bases). CDR1 and CDR2 from the germline V gene are SEHNR and FQNEAQ (reference sequence). This CDR3 contains 13 residues. The CDR3 protein is CASSNTRDSSVHF. The CDR3 bases are TGTGCCAGCAGCAACACCCGGGACTCAAGCGTCCACTTC.

The gene calls are TRBV9 and TRBJ2-5; a possible D gene is TRBD2 (6 bases). Trimming removed 2 bases from V and 10 bases from J, with 15 bases in between. This CDR3 comprises 13 residues. Germline lookup yields CDR1 SGDLS and CDR2 YYNGEE. CDR3 DNA sequence: TGTGCCAGCAGCGTCCGTCCCGGAGGGGACCAGTACTTC. The encoded protein is CASSVRPGGDQYF.

The V gene is TRBV27, the J gene TRBJ1-3; TRBD1 matches at 7 bases. Trimming removed 5 bases from V and 2 bases from J; junction bases left unmatched: 12. Germline-derived CDR1 and CDR2 are MNHEY and SMNVEV (reference sequence). The CDR3 totals 17 residues. DNA for the CDR3: TGTGCCAGCAGTCGGACAGGAGGATGGTTAACTGGAAACACCATATATTTT. Its translation is CASSRTGGWLTGNTIYF.

The chain links TRBV9 to TRBJ2-1, with 14 bases matching TRBD2. The CDR3 extends over 18 amino acids. Germline CDR1 is SGDLS and CDR2 is YYNGEE. V was clipped by 7 bases and J by 0 bases; unmatched bases: 9. The CDR3 sequence: CASGRTSGGPSSYNEQFF. CDR3 bases: TGTGCCAGCGGAAGGACTAGCGGGGGGCCGAGCTCCTACAATGAGCAGTTCTTC.

The gene calls are TRBV6-2 or TRBV6-3 and TRBJ1-5, with D possibly TRBD1 on 5 matching bases. Germline-derived CDR1 and CDR2 are MNHEY and SVGEGT. This CDR3 has 16 residues. V was shortened by 5 bases and J by 1 base, with 15 bases between the two germline ends. CDR3: CASSPLTAPSNQPQHF. The CDR3 DNA is TGTGCCAGCAGTCCCCTGACAGCACCAAGCAATCAGCCCCAGCATTTT.

This clone showed up just once. This chain joins TRBV18 and TRBJ2-7; TRBD2 might be the D (5 bases). This CDR3 is 14 amino acids long. Germline V gives CDR1 KGHSH, CDR2 LQKENI. Between the trimmed V and J ends, which lost 5 bases and 1 base, there was a span of 12 bases. The CDR3: CASSERTSSYEQYF. The CDR3, as DNA: TGTGCCAGCTCAGAACGCACTAGTTCCTACGAGCAGTACTTC.

The genes are TRBV19 and TRBJ1-4; 8 bases are a match to TRBD1. This CDR3 has 18 amino acids. The junction had 13 bases not matched to a gene; V was cut back by 5 bases and J by 2 bases. Germline V gene sequence: CDR1 LNHDA, CDR2 SQIVND (reference sequence). The CDR3 loop is CASSRNPGQVFTNEKLFF. CDR3 coding DNA: TGTGCCAGTAGTCGTAACCCGGGACAGGTCTTCACTAATGAAAAACTGTTTTTT.

In its sample, this clone was seen a few times. V usage is TRBV25-1 and J usage is TRBJ1-6; D gene ambiguous. There are 14 residues in the CDR3. In germline, CDR1 is MGHDK, CDR2 SYGVNS. V was shortened by 1 base and J by 8 bases, with 9 bases between the two germline ends. The CDR3 coding sequence is TGTGCCAGCAGTGAATTGGAGGGAGATTCACCCCTCCACTTT. This sequence encodes CASSELEGDSPLHF.

V and J are TRBV28 and TRBJ1-4; D unclear. The ends were cut back, 3 bases at V and 3 bases at J, with 11 bases in the middle. The germline V gene has CDR1 MDHEN and CDR2 SYDVKM. CDR3 length: 15 residues. The CDR3 is CASSLIAGSNEKLFF. The CDR3, as DNA: TGTGCCAGCAGTTTGATCGCGGGATCTAATGAAAAACTGTTTTTT.

This chain links TRBV13 with TRBJ1-2; D remains unclear. Germline values: CDR1 PRHDT, CDR2 FYEKMQ (reference sequence). Trimming stripped 4 bases from V and 4 bases from J, with 19 bases between. The CDR3 runs 16 residues. CDR3: CASSSSQEQVSYGYTF. Here the CDR3 DNA reads TGTGCCAGCAGCTCCTCCCAGGAACAAGTCTCCTATGGCTACACCTTC.

The V call is TRBV15, the J call TRBJ1-1; 9 nucleotides agree with TRBD1. CDR1 is LNHNV and CDR2 is YYDKDF in the germline V gene (reference sequence). V gave up 8 bases and J gave up 8 bases; unmatched junction bases: 9. The CDR3 length is 13 residues. CDR3 nucleotides: TGTGCCACCGTGCACGGACAGGGGTTAGAAGCTTTCTTT. Amino acids: CATVHGQGLEAFF.

The chain uses TRBV19 and TRBJ2-1; TRBD2 agrees at 9 bases. The CDR3 sequence is 14 residues long. In germline, CDR1 is LNHDA, CDR2 SQIVND (reference sequence). V dropped 5 bases and J dropped 7; count of bases not matched to a gene: 6. This CDR3 reads CASSWGGRGNEQFF. The CDR3 DNA is TGTGCCAGTAGTTGGGGCGGGAGGGGGAATGAGCAGTTCTTC.

V usage is TRBV19 and J usage is TRBJ2-1, with a possible D match to TRBD2 (7 bases). This CDR3 is 15 amino acids long. Germline assignment: CDR1 LNHDA and CDR2 SQIVND (reference sequence). V was shortened by 4 bases and J by 2 bases, with 12 bases between the two germline ends. In DNA form, the CDR3 reads TGTGCCAGTAGTACCTGGGGGGGCACCTACAATGAGCAGTTCTTC. Translated, it gives CASSTWGGTYNEQFF.

To note about this clone: A read error may produce the germline difference seen at one junction end. The J gene is TRBJ1-2, the V gene TRBV11-2, with no clear D. Germline V gives CDR1 SGHAT, CDR2 FQNNGV. There are 14 residues in the CDR3. CDR3 in amino acids: CASSLDALPGGYTF. The DNA of the CDR3 is TGTGCCAGCAGCCTAGACGCCCTCCCCGGTGGCTACACCTTC. The full variable domain, rest sourced from reference TRBV11-2 and TRBJ1-2, is EAGVAQSPRYKIIEKRQSVAFWCNPISGHATLYWYQQILGQGPKLLIQFQNNGVVDDSQLPKDRFSAERLKGVDSTLKIQPAKLEDSAVYLCASSLDALPGGYTFGSGTRLTVV.

The rearrangement uses TRBV28 and TRBJ2-7; D unclear. The CDR3 sequence is 13 residues long. Trimming removed 2 bases from V and 5 bases from J, with 10 bases in between. Germline CDR1 MDHEN, CDR2 SYDVKM. The DNA for the CDR3 is TGTGCCAGCAGTTTAACCCAAGCCCACGAGCAGTACTTC. This encodes CASSLTQAHEQYF.

CDR3 in amino acids: CASGLGRGRLYNEQFF. The CDR3 DNA is TGTGCTAGTGGTTTGGGCAGGGGCCGACTGTACAATGAGCAGTTCTTC. This chain connects TRBV12-5 to TRBJ2-1; D might be TRBD1 (6 bases). This CDR3 has 16 residues. The germline V gene has CDR1 LGHNT and CDR2 FRNRAP. V was clipped by 1 base and J by 4 bases, with 14 bases between them.

The chain uses TRBV24-1 and TRBJ1-4; possible D gene TRBD1, 5 bases. The CDR3 contains 11 residues. The germline V gene has CDR1 KGHDR and CDR2 SFDVKD. Trimming removed 12 bases at V and 7 bases at J, with 11 bases between. CDR3 region: CAPTRGEKLFF. CDR3 DNA: TGTGCCCCCACTAGGGGTGAAAAACTGTTTTTT.

The rearrangement uses TRBV14 and TRBJ1-1; D might be TRBD1 (6 bases). CDR3 length: 17 amino acids. V was trimmed by 6 bases and J by 7 bases, leaving 27 bases between them. Germline V lookup: CDR1 SGHDN, CDR2 FVKESK. CDR3 region: CASSTSRGSLTNVEAFF. CDR3 sequence (DNA): TGTGCCAGCAGTACCTCCAGGGGCAGCCTGACTAACGTTGAAGCTTTCTTT.

The chain recombines TRBV19 with TRBJ2-1; D is uncertain. Between the trimmed V and J ends, which lost 3 bases and 4 bases, there was a span of 10 bases. This CDR3 spans 14 amino acids. The germline V gene has CDR1 LNHDA and CDR2 SQIVND (reference sequence). The CDR3 region has the DNA TGTGCCAGTAGTATTTTGGGCCGGTACAATGAGCAGTTCTTC. It translates to CASSILGRYNEQFF.

As concerns this clone: Since the CDR3 does not end with the conserved phenylalanine or tryptophan, this likely comes from a read error. V is TRBV3-1 (or the pseudogene TRBV3-2) and J is TRBJ1-2, with no clear D. The CDR3 runs 13 residues. Trimming took off 4 bases at V and 8 bases at J, with 14 bases between the two ends. The germline V gene encodes CDR1 LGHDT and CDR2 YNNKEL (reference sequence). The CDR3 DNA reads as TGTGCCAGCAGCCCAAGCCTGACGGGAGGCTACACCGTC. Translation: CASSPSLTGGYTV.